The T cell receptor (beta chain) described here comes from a study of shared clonotypes between healthy human individuals. None of the donors, who were healthy HIV-negative adults, had recently had acute infections or vaccinations. TCRdb keeps only in-frame clones here, not all; method: immunoSEQ multiplex PCR. The data show over 2 million clones, 85% to 95% seen once. V dropped 0 bases and J dropped 2 bases, with 13 bases sitting between them. The CDR3 runs to 16 residues. Germline V CDR1 and CDR2: SGHNT, YYREEE (reference sequence). The V call is TRBV5-4, the J call TRBJ2-3, with a possible D match to TRBD2 (7 bases). The TCR comes from a man aged 18-30 years in good health. Some clones in this sample may be carry-over from other donors' samples. The sequencing input was naive CD4+ T cells from PBMCs. Sample subset: CD45RA+ positively selected. CDR3: CASSLVSGTTTDTQYF. In DNA, the CDR3 is TGTGCCAGCAGCTTGGTCAGCGGGACAACCACAGATACGCAGTATTTT.